One and the same sample provided the 18 T cell receptor beta chains below, sequenced in a study of regulatory dendritic cells for organ transplantation. Repertoires were generated with immunoSEQ multiplex PCR, while TCRdb's copy carries only in-frame clones and drops some. This table holds 20,000 to 25,000 clones, 74% found once. Sequenced sample: memory CD4+ T cells from blood. Subset reported: CD45RO+ memory T cells. Receptor source: a human donor in good health.

The chain employs TRBV7-8 and TRBJ2-7, with 12 bases matching TRBD2. The CDR3 extends over 18 amino acids. V lost 4 bases and J lost 6; bases outside the gene matches: 16. CDR1 and CDR2 (germline): SGHVS, FQNEAQ. CDR3 in amino acids: CASSSSGLAGSRHGEQYF. CDR3 DNA: TGTGCCAGCAGCTCATCGGGACTAGCGGGTTCCAGGCATGGCGAGCAGTACTTC.

This clone was recorded only once. V usage is TRBV6-5 and J usage is TRBJ1-2; D is uncertain. V lost 2 bases and J 4 bases, leaving 14 bases between the germline ends. CDR1 and CDR2 (germline): MNHEY, SVGAGI. The CDR3 is 15 residues long. CDR3 DNA sequence: TGTGCCAGCAGTTACGCTGGAGCGGACTTCTATGGCTACACCTTC. The encoded protein is CASSYAGADFYGYTF.

The rearrangement uses TRBV5-1 and TRBJ2-7; 7 bases map to TRBD1. This CDR3 is 15 amino acids long. V was clipped by 2 bases and J by 2 bases; unmatched bases: 7. Germline V gene lookup returns CDR1 SGHRS and CDR2 YFSETQ. Here the CDR3 DNA reads TGCGCCAGCAGCTTTGCCGGGACAGAGGCCTACGAGCAGTACTTC. Its protein product is CASSFAGTEAYEQYF. Drawing the rest from reference TRBV5-1 and TRBJ2-7, the complete variable domain is KAGVTQTPRYLIKTRGQQVTLSCSPISGHRSVSWYQQTPGQGLQFLFEYFSETQRNKGNFPGRFSGRQFSNSRSEMNVSTLELGDSALYLCASSFAGTEAYEQYFGPGTRLTVT.

The chain has TRBV6-1 and TRBJ2-1, with a tentative D call TRBD1 (6 bases). Germline V gene data show CDR1 as MNHNS and CDR2 as SASEGT. The CDR3 covers 14 residues. The V end lost 6 bases, the J end lost 7 bases, and 16 bases lay between the germline ends. The CDR3 loop is CASRQRDTGNEQFF. CDR3 nucleotide sequence: TGTGCCAGCAGGCAACGGGACACCGGGAATGAGCAGTTCTTC.

The gene calls are TRBV28 and TRBJ1-6; no definite D call. Trimming removed 7 bases from V and 5 bases from J, with 9 bases in between. Germline V gives CDR1 MDHEN, CDR2 SYDVKM. The CDR3 is 13 residues long. The CDR3 spells CASISQNNSPLHF. The DNA of the CDR3 is TGTGCCAGCATATCGCAGAATAATTCACCCCTCCACTTT.

The chain is built from TRBV13 and TRBJ1-6, with TRBD1 matching 8 bases. This CDR3 has 17 amino acids. Germline V CDR1 and CDR2: PRHDT, FYEKMQ (reference sequence). Trimming took 5 bases from V and 7 from J; bases not matched to a gene: 13. The CDR3 loop reads CASSLRTGPNRNSPLHF. CDR3 bases: TGTGCCAGCAGCCTCCGGACAGGGCCTAACCGAAATTCACCCCTCCACTTT.

This clone came up once. The rearrangement uses TRBV5-1 and TRBJ2-5; TRBD1 is a possible D gene (5 bases). Trimming removed 0 bases from V and 0 bases from J, with 12 bases in between. Germline V gives CDR1 SGHRS, CDR2 YFSETQ. This CDR3 is built from 16 residues. The CDR3 spells CASSLGLGQYQETQYF. The CDR3, as DNA: TGCGCCAGCAGCTTGGGATTGGGGCAGTACCAAGAGACCCAGTACTTC.

The chain links TRBV5-1 to TRBJ2-2; weak D call: TRBD2 (6 bases). Germline values: CDR1 SGHRS, CDR2 YFSETQ. V lost 3 bases and J lost 2, with 14 bases in between. The CDR3 sequence is 16 residues long. CDR3: CASSSQPGLNTGELFF. DNA of the CDR3: TGCGCCAGCAGCTCTCAGCCGGGACTTAACACCGGGGAGCTGTTTTTT.

This clone was counted once. The chain employs TRBV12-5 and TRBJ2-3, with D possibly being TRBD2 (6 bases). The CDR3 is 14 residues long. Trimming removed 2 bases from V and 6 bases from J, with 12 bases in between. Germline values: CDR1 LGHNT, CDR2 FRNRAP. The CDR3: CASGLQGAGDTQYF. In nucleotides, the CDR3 is TGTGCTAGTGGTTTGCAGGGTGCGGGGGATACGCAGTATTTT.

V is TRBV6-1 and J is TRBJ2-7, with 7 bases aligning to TRBD1. Germline CDR1 reads MNHNS; CDR2 reads SASEGT. The V and J ends lost 7 bases and 5 bases, in that order; junction bases with no gene match: 11. CDR3 length: 14 residues. The CDR3 is CASTMTGKGDEQYF. DNA of the CDR3: TGTGCCAGCACTATGACAGGGAAGGGGGACGAGCAGTACTTC.

V usage is TRBV7-2 and J usage is TRBJ2-4; 10 bases agree with TRBD1. This CDR3 region has 16 residues. Looked up from germline, CDR1 is SGHTA and CDR2 is FQGNSA. The V and J ends lost 5 bases and 1 base, in that order; junction bases with no gene match: 5. DNA of the CDR3: TGTGCCAGCAGCCTCCGGGGACAGGGGGCCAAAAACATTCAGTACTTC. Its protein is CASSLRGQGAKNIQYF.

The V call is TRBV5-5, the J call TRBJ2-7; the match to TRBD1 covers 7 bases. The CDR3 totals 14 residues. V lost 7 bases, J lost 5 bases, and 12 bases stayed unmatched. CDR1 and CDR2 (germline): SGHKS, YYEKEE (reference sequence). CDR3 amino acids: CASLRDSTANEQYF. CDR3 DNA: TGTGCCAGCTTAAGGGACAGCACAGCAAACGAGCAGTACTTC. The full variable domain, with the rest looked up from reference TRBV5-5 and TRBJ2-7, is DAGVTQSPTHLIKTRGQQVTLRCSPISGHKSVSWYQQVLGQGPQFIFQYYEKEERGRGNFPDRFSARQFPNYSSELNVNALLLGDSALYLCASLRDSTANEQYFGPGTRLTVT.

This chain links TRBV6-4 with TRBJ2-4; 9 positions agree with TRBD1. Trimming at V came to 6 bases and at J to 7 bases, leaving 7 bases not matched to a gene. This CDR3 is 14 amino acids long. The germline CDR1 and CDR2 sequences are MRHNA and SNTAGT. The CDR3 coding sequence is TGTGCCAGCAGACCCGGGACAGGGTCCAACATTCAGTACTTC. Encoded protein: CASRPGTGSNIQYF.

This rearrangement joins TRBV7-9 to TRBJ1-4, with TRBD1 matching over 7 bases. The V and J ends lost 1 base and 5 bases, in that order; junction bases with no gene match: 4. The CDR3 is 15 residues long. The germline CDR1 and CDR2 sequences are SEHNR and FQNEAQ (reference sequence). Written as DNA, the CDR3 is TGTGCCAGCAGCTTAGGGGACAGCATAAATGAAAAACTGTTTTTT. It codes for CASSLGDSINEKLFF.

This clone has more than one count but fewer than ten. The rearrangement links TRBV7-2 to TRBJ1-2; TRBD1 aligns across 8 bases. Germline CDR1 and CDR2: SGHTA and FQGNSA. Trimming removed 1 base from V and 8 bases from J; junction bases left unmatched: 6. The CDR3 sequence is 14 residues long. The CDR3: CASSLEQGVGGYTF. For the CDR3, the DNA is TGTGCCAGCAGCTTAGAACAGGGGGTAGGAGGCTACACCTTC.

There are a few counts of this clone. In the same sample, other DNA sequences code for this CDR3. The rearrangement joins TRBV4-3 to TRBJ2-3, with 10 bases that match TRBD1. Trimming at V came to 3 bases and at J to 8 bases, leaving 14 bases not matched to a gene. Germline V CDR1 and CDR2: LGHNA, YSLEER. The CDR3 is 17 residues long. CDR3 loop: CASSQGWTGGKSSTQYF. CDR3 nucleotide sequence: TGCGCCAGCAGCCAGGGGTGGACAGGGGGAAAGAGTTCTACGCAGTATTTT.

This sequence joins TRBV5-6 and TRBJ1-1; 7 positions agree with TRBD1. This CDR3 is 13 amino acids long. V lost 4 bases and J lost 5; bases outside the gene matches: 5. The germline CDR1 and CDR2 sequences are SGHDT and YYEEEE. The CDR3 DNA reads as TGTGCCAGCAGCCTCCCGACAGGGACTGAAGCTTTCTTT. It yields the protein CASSLPTGTEAFF.

The chain employs TRBV5-6 and TRBJ1-5; no reliable D call. The V end was cut by 2 bases, the J end by 3 bases, with 9 bases between. The germline CDR1 and CDR2 sequences are SGHDT and YYEEEE. This CDR3 spans 14 amino acids. CDR3 bases: TGTGCCAGCAGCTTTTCGCGTAACAATCAGCCCCAGCATTTT. This encodes CASSFSRNNQPQHF.